This TCR beta chain stems from a study of shared clonotypes between healthy human individuals. Study information: The study drew on a couple of women and a few men aged 18 to 49 as donors. General study points: In four donors, around 4.8% of naive CD4 clonotypes appeared in common.

Each subset's genomic DNA was shared equally among a number of immunoSEQ plates. In the study's own analysis: ImmunoSEQ gave junction-only sequences without quality scores, so filtering differed. The repertoire was sequenced with immunoSEQ multiplex PCR; TCRdb's copy has only in-frame clones and lacks some. D and trimming were read from the DNA, whereas the V and J calls and clone size are those reported in that table. Seen here are roughly 2,000,000 clones, just under 95% observed once, and the top ten hold around 1.7%. It was CD45RO-negative cells, positively selected for CCR7, that made up naive CD8 cells, with terminally differentiated effector memory CD45RA+ cells excluded. About this clone: The antigen is undetermined.

Germline V gives CDR1 MNHEY, CDR2 SMNVEV (reference sequence). There are 14 residues in the CDR3. Trimming left V 2 bases short and J 6 bases short, with 11 bases between. The V and J genes are TRBV27 and TRBJ2-1; D may be TRBD1 (6 bases). The sequence was obtained from a man aged 18 to 30 in good health. Some clones in this sample may be carry-over from other donors' samples. Sequenced sample: naive CD8+ T cells from PBMCs. The CDR3 nucleotides are TGTGCCAGCAGTTTAAGGAGACAGGTCAATGAGCAGTTCTTC. It is translated as CASSLRRQVNEQFF.